These 32 T cell receptor beta chains originate from one sample sequenced in a study of OX40 agonist ivuxolimab in advanced cancers. The protocol was immunoSEQ multiplex PCR, while the TCRdb copy is restricted to in-frame clones and leaves out a portion. The table records tens of thousands of clones, 90% of them present only once. The sample was CD4+ or CD8+ T cells sorted from blood, taken in a trial of the OX40 agonist ivuxolimab. The receptor set was obtained from an adult with an advanced solid tumor such as melanoma, head and neck, liver or kidney cancer.

This sequence joins TRBV28 and TRBJ2-7; TRBD1 matches 7 bases. From germline, CDR1 is MDHEN and CDR2 SYDVKM. The CDR3 covers 15 residues. With 3 bases clipped from V and 2 bases from J, the junction kept 7 bases outside the gene matches. The DNA of the CDR3 is TGTGCCAGCAGTTTGAACTGGCAGGGGGCCTACGAGCAGTACTTC. It codes for CASSLNWQGAYEQYF.

The chain uses TRBV5-6 and TRBJ2-5; TRBD2 matches at 7 bases. After removal of 0 bases from V and 1 base from J, the junction contained 0 bases not matched to a gene. Germline V gene lookup returns CDR1 SGHDT and CDR2 YYEEEE. This CDR3 has 14 amino acids. In DNA, the CDR3 is TGTGCCAGCAGCTTGGGACTAGCCCAAGAGACCCAGTACTTC. This codes for CASSLGLAQETQYF.

The chain recombines TRBV10-1 with TRBJ1-6; 7 nucleotides match TRBD1. The CDR3 runs to 12 residues. Germline V CDR1 and CDR2: WNHNN, SYGVQD (reference sequence). After removal of 5 bases from V and 10 bases from J, the junction contained 2 bases not matched to a gene. The CDR3 is CASSYRGSPLHF. The CDR3 nucleotides read TGCGCCAGCAGTTACAGGGGCTCACCCCTCCACTTT.

This chain joins TRBV6-5 and TRBJ2-3; D not certain. CDR3 size: 11 residues. Germline V gene sequence: CDR1 MNHEY, CDR2 SVGAGI. The V and J ends lost 5 bases and 5 bases respectively, with 5 bases between them. CDR3 coding DNA: TGTGCCAGCAGTCAAGGAGATACGCAGTATTTT. Its translation: CASSQGDTQYF.

V gene TRBV7-2 combines with J gene TRBJ2-7; TRBD2 matches 11 bases. Germline CDR1 reads SGHTA; CDR2 reads FQGNSA. Trimming took 4 bases from V and 2 from J; bases not matched to a gene: 4. CDR3 length: 15 amino acids. The CDR3 loop reads CASSSGLAAAYEQYF. The DNA of the CDR3 is TGTGCCAGCAGCTCGGGACTAGCGGCCGCCTACGAGCAGTACTTC.

J is TRBJ2-5 and V is TRBV11-1, with 8 bases lining up with TRBD1. Germline CDR1 reads SGHAT; CDR2 reads FQDESV (reference sequence). The CDR3 runs to 12 residues. Germline trimming cut 6 bases from V and 5 bases from J; bases unmatched to any gene: 2. CDR3 amino acids: CASRRTGETQYF. CDR3 nucleotide sequence: TGTGCCAGCAGAAGGACAGGGGAGACCCAGTACTTC.

V is TRBV29-1 and J is TRBJ1-2; 10 bases are a match to TRBD1. V lost 4 bases, J lost 8 bases, and 4 bases stayed unmatched. There are 12 residues in the CDR3. Germline-derived CDR1 and CDR2 are SQVTM and ANQGSEA. This CDR3 reads CSVVPTGGGYTF. The CDR3 nucleotides are TGCAGCGTTGTGCCGACAGGGGGCGGCTACACCTTC.

The chain links TRBV28 to TRBJ1-1; D is undetermined. Germline assignment: CDR1 MDHEN and CDR2 SYDVKM. CDR3 size: 17 residues. With 2 bases removed from V and 0 bases from J, the gap between germline ends came to 16 bases. CDR3 protein: CASSLSPRDPMNTEAFF. DNA of the CDR3: TGTGCCAGCAGTTTAAGCCCCCGAGACCCCATGAACACTGAAGCTTTCTTT.

The chain carries TRBV4-3 and TRBJ2-3; 10 bases match TRBD2. This CDR3 contains 16 residues. CDR1 is LGHNA and CDR2 is YSLEER in the germline V gene. V shed 4 bases and J 1 base; nucleotides not matched to a gene: 5. CDR3 sequence: CASSPSGGGGTDTQYF. The DNA for the CDR3 is TGCGCCAGCAGCCCCAGCGGGGGGGGAGGCACAGATACGCAGTATTTT.

This clone was seen a single time. An end of the junction does not agree with germline; a read error may underlie this. The chain links TRBV18 to TRBJ1-1, with D perhaps matching TRBD1 (5 bases). CDR1 is KGHSH, CDR2 LQKENI, per germline. This CDR3 has 15 amino acids. As DNA, the CDR3 is TGTGCCAGCTCCCCACAACCTGGGGCGGAGGGTGAAGCTTTCTTT. It encodes CASSPQPGAEGEAFF.

This chain links TRBV7-9 with TRBJ2-1; 7 nucleotides match TRBD2. This CDR3 has 15 amino acids. Per germline, CDR1 SEHNR and CDR2 FQNEAQ (reference sequence). The V and J ends lost 5 bases and 6 bases, in that order; junction bases with no gene match: 10. The CDR3 reads CASSRGDLARNEQFF. The CDR3 DNA reads TGTGCCAGCAGCCGGGGGGATCTAGCTCGCAATGAGCAGTTCTTC.

V gene TRBV14 combines with J gene TRBJ1-1, with D hard to call. Trimming shortened V by 4 bases and J by 4 bases, and 13 bases separated the two germline ends. Germline lookup yields CDR1 SGHDN and CDR2 FVKESK. The CDR3 sequence is 14 residues long. The CDR3 is CASSRPGWGTEAFF. CDR3 DNA sequence: TGTGCCAGCAGCCGCCCGGGTTGGGGCACTGAAGCTTTCTTT.

This clone was seen just once. V and J are TRBV19 and TRBJ2-5; D is unclear. The CDR3 runs 16 residues. V was shortened by 2 bases and J by 1 base, with 14 bases between the two germline ends. Germline values: CDR1 LNHDA, CDR2 SQIVND (reference sequence). The CDR3: CASSILPLVGQETQYF. As DNA, the CDR3 is TGTGCCAGTAGTATACTCCCTTTAGTAGGCCAAGAGACCCAGTACTTC.

The chain carries TRBV5-1 and TRBJ2-7, with 8 nucleotides matching TRBD2. Germline CDR1 and CDR2: SGHRS and YFSETQ. Germline trimming cut 0 bases from V and 6 bases from J; bases unmatched to any gene: 8. The CDR3 runs 15 residues. CDR3 sequence: CASSLGSGSNGEQYF. CDR3 coding DNA: TGCGCCAGCAGCTTGGGGAGCGGGAGTAACGGCGAGCAGTACTTC.

V gene TRBV27 combines with J gene TRBJ2-1; D uncertain. From germline, CDR1 is MNHEY and CDR2 SMNVEV (reference sequence). V was cut by 2 bases and J by 8 bases, with 4 bases left in between. The CDR3 covers 11 residues. The CDR3 DNA is TGTGCCAGCAGTTTAGGGGATGAGCAGTTCTTC. It yields the protein CASSLGDEQFF.

The chain employs TRBV27 and TRBJ2-2; D not certain. CDR3 length equals 14 residues. The V end was cut by 3 bases, the J end by 5 bases, with 10 bases between. CDR1 is MNHEY and CDR2 is SMNVEV in the germline V gene (reference sequence). DNA for the CDR3: TGTGCCAGCAGTTTCAGCATTGTGACCGGGGAGCTGTTTTTT. Translated: CASSFSIVTGELFF.

A single count supports this clone. V usage is TRBV18 and J usage is TRBJ2-5; maybe TRBD2 (6 bases). The last part of the DNA fits TRBJ2-7 better; the J call may be wrong. CDR3 size: 13 residues. In germline, CDR1 is KGHSH, CDR2 LQKENI. Here the CDR3 DNA reads TGTGCCAGCTCACGGAGGGATCTCTACGAGCAGTACTTC. Its protein is CASSRRDLYEQYF.

V is TRBV11-3 and J is TRBJ2-1; 13 bases match TRBD2. The V gene end was trimmed by 5 bases and the J gene end by 6 bases; junction bases not matched to a gene: 7. The CDR3 spans 16 residues. CDR1 SGHNT and CDR2 YENEEA come from the germline V gene. DNA for the CDR3: TGTGCCAGCAGCCCGCCCGGACTAGCGGGGGTCAATGAGCAGTTCTTC. It yields the protein CASSPPGLAGVNEQFF.

The V and J genes are TRBV5-4 and TRBJ2-5; D not resolved. The V gene's germline CDR1 is SGHNT and CDR2 YYREEE (reference sequence). The CDR3 runs to 12 residues. The V and J ends lost 4 bases and 3 bases respectively, with 7 bases between them. The CDR3 region is CASSNREETQYF. CDR3 DNA sequence: TGTGCCAGCAGCAACAGAGAAGAGACCCAGTACTTC.

The J gene is TRBJ1-4, the V gene TRBV10-3, with D tentatively TRBD1 (6 bases). The CDR3 contains 13 residues. Deletions cut 6 bases from V and 8 bases from J, with 13 bases between. Germline assignment: CDR1 ENHRY and CDR2 SYGVKD. CDR3 amino acids: CAIRQGEGEKLFF. CDR3 bases: TGTGCCATCAGACAGGGAGAAGGCGAAAAACTGTTTTTT.

V is TRBV10-2 and J is TRBJ2-7; 7 nucleotides match TRBD1. The V segment lost 6 bases and the J segment 2 bases; nucleotides outside the gene matches: 4. Germline-derived CDR1 and CDR2 are WSHSY and SAAADI. This CDR3 is built from 13 residues. The CDR3 is CASSAGQAYEQYF. The CDR3 region has the DNA TGCGCCAGCAGCGCCGGACAGGCCTACGAGCAGTACTTC.

The V gene is TRBV5-1, the J gene TRBJ1-2; perhaps TRBD1 as D (6 bases). The V gene's germline CDR1 is SGHRS and CDR2 YFSETQ. The V and J ends lost 0 bases and 2 bases respectively, with 8 bases between them. The CDR3 is made up of 14 amino acids. This CDR3 is CASSLDTGNYGYTF. The DNA for the CDR3 is TGCGCCAGCAGCTTGGATACAGGGAACTATGGCTACACCTTC.

The chain employs TRBV7-2 and TRBJ1-3; TRBD1 matches at 9 bases. This CDR3 comprises 13 residues. Germline trimming cut 5 bases from V and 7 bases from J; bases unmatched to any gene: 3. Germline loops: CDR1 SGHTA, CDR2 FQGNSA. CDR3 nucleotides: TGTGCCAGCAGCGACGGACAGGGGAACACCATATATTTT. Protein sequence: CASSDGQGNTIYF.

A single count supports this clone. The genes are TRBV15 and TRBJ1-5; perhaps TRBD1 as D (5 bases). CDR1 is LNHNV and CDR2 is YYDKDF in the germline V gene (reference sequence). V was clipped by 1 base and J by 0 bases, with 13 bases between them. The CDR3 totals 17 residues. The CDR3 is CATSRGIGGYSNQPQHF. The DNA for the CDR3 is TGTGCCACCAGCAGAGGAATTGGGGGGTATAGCAATCAGCCCCAGCATTTT.

The rearrangement uses TRBV5-1 and TRBJ1-1, with a weak D call TRBD1 (6 bases). Germline V gene sequence: CDR1 SGHRS, CDR2 YFSETQ. The V end lost 4 bases, the J end lost 4 bases, and 14 bases lay between the germline ends. This CDR3 spans 14 amino acids. CDR3 amino acids: CASSPKGGFTEAFF. The CDR3 DNA reads as TGCGCCAGCAGCCCGAAGGGGGGCTTCACTGAAGCTTTCTTT.

CDR3 protein: CASSLSGTGWNIQYF. In DNA form, the CDR3 reads TGTGCCAGCAGCTTATCGGGGACGGGATGGAACATTCAGTACTTC. The chain uses TRBV7-2 and TRBJ2-4; possibly TRBD1 or TRBD2 for D (5 bases each). V lost 2 bases and J lost 7, with 15 bases in between. This CDR3 is 15 amino acids long. Germline V lookup: CDR1 SGHTA, CDR2 FQGNSA.

The rearrangement uses TRBV7-2 and TRBJ2-7, with D unresolved. The V gene's germline CDR1 is SGHTA and CDR2 FQGNSA. V lost 2 bases, J lost 1 base, and 12 bases lay in between. The CDR3 contains 15 residues. This CDR3 is CASSLSGLQSYEQYF. The DNA of the CDR3 is TGTGCCAGCAGCTTAAGTGGGCTTCAGTCCTACGAGCAGTACTTC.

The chain is built from TRBV2 and TRBJ1-4; D is ambiguous. Germline assignment: CDR1 SNHLY and CDR2 FYNNEI. CDR3 length equals 13 residues. V lost 7 bases to trimming and J lost 6 bases, with 12 bases between them. This CDR3 is CASNNLRDEKLFF. The CDR3 DNA sequence: TGTGCCAGCAATAACCTCCGGGATGAAAAACTGTTTTTT.

The chain combines TRBV7-2 with TRBJ2-5; TRBD1 matches at 8 bases. This CDR3 contains 14 residues. CDR1 is SGHTA, CDR2 FQGNSA, per germline. V was pared by 4 bases and J by 2 bases, with 3 bases of the junction left unmatched. CDR3 DNA: TGTGCCAGCAGCTCCGGGACAGGACAAGAGACCCAGTACTTC. Translating it yields CASSSGTGQETQYF.

The chain uses TRBV19 and TRBJ2-3, with D tentatively TRBD1 (5 bases). V lost 10 bases, J lost 4 bases, and 15 bases lay in between. In germline, CDR1 is LNHDA, CDR2 SQIVND (reference sequence). The CDR3 consists of 13 residues. DNA for the CDR3: TGTGCCACCAGGGCCGAGGCCCCAGATACGCAGTATTTT. This gives the protein CATRAEAPDTQYF.

The chain couples TRBV28 to TRBJ2-7; D is unclear. This CDR3 spans 13 amino acids. Deletions cut 2 bases from V and 5 bases from J, with 10 bases between. CDR1 MDHEN and CDR2 SYDVKM come from the germline V gene. CDR3 nucleotides: TGTGCCAGCAGTTTAATCGATACAAACGAGCAGTACTTC. It yields the protein CASSLIDTNEQYF.

This clone is a singleton in its sample. This rearrangement joins TRBV7-9 to TRBJ1-4, with D possibly matching TRBD1 (5 bases). V was trimmed by 5 bases and J by 0 bases, leaving 10 bases between them. The CDR3 contains 15 residues. CDR1 is SEHNR and CDR2 is FQNEAQ in the germline V gene (reference sequence). The CDR3 spells CASSVSGATNEKLFF. CDR3 nucleotide sequence: TGTGCCAGCAGCGTATCGGGGGCAACTAATGAAAAACTGTTTTTT.